This T cell receptor beta chain was retrieved from a study of OX40 agonist ivuxolimab in advanced cancers. Study-wide background: Patients receiving dose escalation had hepatocellular carcinoma, melanoma, renal cell or head and neck cancer. Three individuals attained partial responses, comprising one hepatocellular carcinoma case and two cutaneous melanoma cases.

V lost 1 base, J lost 9 bases, and 7 bases lay in between. Germline V gene data show CDR1 as SGHAT and CDR2 as FQNNGV. The CDR3 covers 12 residues. On this clone itself: The antigen remains undetermined.

The assay was immunoSEQ multiplex PCR, and TCRdb's table has in-frame clones only and misses some. The sample holds more than 20,000 clones; 70% to 80% are singletons and the top ten take approximately 31%. Study results and limitations: Some nonresponders likewise displayed low normalized T-cell clonal expansion. The study found among the lowest clonal expansion in partial responders at 0.1-3.0 mg/kg.

This receptor was taken from an adult with an advanced solid tumor such as melanoma, head and neck, liver or kidney cancer. The sequenced sample was CD4+ or CD8+ T cells sorted from blood, obtained in a trial of the OX40 agonist ivuxolimab. This chain joins TRBV11-2 and TRBJ2-1; D uncertain. The CDR3 loop reads CASSLGSGEQFF. CDR3 nucleotide sequence: TGTGCCAGCAGCTTAGGCTCGGGTGAGCAGTTCTTC.